Listed below are T cell receptor beta chains from one sample, sequenced in a study of blood T cell repertoires in COVID-19. TCRdb's copy holds only in-frame clones and misses some; the assay was immunoSEQ multiplex PCR. The table lists tens of thousands of clones, about 85% of them singletons. The source material was peripheral blood. These receptors were taken from a woman in her fifties or sixties with active or convalescent COVID-19. CDR3s include the opening cysteine and the closing phenylalanine or tryptophan. The order of the fields is V gene, clone size, J gene, D gene, CDR3 protein, CDR3 DNA. The D gene is left open where the match is weak. The size entry is marked missing in some rows and otherwise reads once, few, many or a size class.

v_gene: TRBV28; abundance: NA; j_gene: TRBJ1-5; d_gene: NA; CDR3aa: CASSLSQGQRNQPQHF; CDR3nt: TGTGCCAGCAGTTTAAGCCAGGGTCAGCGCAATCAGCCCCAGCATTTT
v_gene: TRBV3-1/TRBV3-2; abundance: NA; j_gene: TRBJ1-5; d_gene: NA; CDR3aa: CASSRETVSNQPQHF; CDR3nt: TGTGCCAGCAGCCGTGAGACAGTTAGCAATCAGCCCCAGCATTTT
v_gene: TRBV7-3; abundance: few; j_gene: TRBJ1-2; d_gene: TRBD1; CDR3aa: CASSPDRNYGYTF; CDR3nt: TGTGCCAGCAGCCCGGACAGGAACTATGGCTACACCTTC
v_gene: TRBV2; abundance: NA; j_gene: TRBJ2-2; d_gene: NA; CDR3aa: CASRAENTGELFF; CDR3nt: TGTGCCAGCAGGGCAGAGAACACCGGGGAGCTGTTTTTT
v_gene: TRBV6-5; abundance: few; j_gene: TRBJ1-2; d_gene: NA; CDR3aa: CASMTQANYGYTF; CDR3nt: TGTGCCAGCATGACCCAGGCTAACTATGGCTACACCTTC
v_gene: TRBV25-1; abundance: few; j_gene: TRBJ1-4; d_gene: TRBD1; CDR3aa: CASSLGQGTNEKLFF; CDR3nt: TGTGCCAGCAGTCTGGGACAGGGAACTAATGAAAAACTGTTTTTT
v_gene: TRBV3-1/TRBV3-2; abundance: NA; j_gene: TRBJ2-1; d_gene: TRBD2; CDR3aa: CASSHGLAGGIYEQFF; CDR3nt: TGTGCCAGCAGCCACGGACTAGCGGGGGGCATTTATGAGCAGTTCTTC
v_gene: TRBV27; abundance: NA; j_gene: TRBJ2-5; d_gene: TRBD2; CDR3aa: CASRPRIQSLTSGDQETQYF; CDR3nt: TGTGCCAGCAGGCCCCGTATACAGAGCTTGACTAGCGGGGACCAAGAGACCCAGTACTTC
v_gene: TRBV10-3; abundance: NA; j_gene: TRBJ1-1; d_gene: NA; CDR3aa: CALRGNTEAFF; CDR3nt: TGTGCTCTTCGGGGGAACACTGAAGCTTTCTTT
v_gene: TRBV27; abundance: NA; j_gene: TRBJ1-1; d_gene: TRBD1; CDR3aa: CASSNRGREAFF; CDR3nt: TGTGCCAGCAGTAATAGGGGGCGCGAAGCTTTCTTT
v_gene: TRBV5-1; abundance: once; j_gene: TRBJ2-5; d_gene: NA; CDR3aa: CASSPTWRRRQETQYF; CDR3nt: TGCGCCAGCAGCCCGACCTGGAGGCGAAGGCAAGAGACCCAGTACTTC
v_gene: TRBV6-5; abundance: few; j_gene: TRBJ1-2; d_gene: NA; CDR3aa: CASSYRKGGTRGYTF; CDR3nt: TGTGCCAGCAGTTACCGAAAAGGCGGGACCAGAGGCTACACCTTC
v_gene: TRBV7-8; abundance: NA; j_gene: TRBJ1-1; d_gene: NA; CDR3aa: CASSLGTGMNTEAFF; CDR3nt: TGTGCCAGCAGCTTAGGAACAGGGATGAACACTGAAGCTTTCTTT
v_gene: TRBV7-3; abundance: NA; j_gene: TRBJ1-2; d_gene: TRBD1; CDR3aa: CASSRDRGNGYTF; CDR3nt: TGTGCCAGCAGCCGTGACAGGGGGAATGGCTACACCTTC
v_gene: TRBV5-1; abundance: NA; j_gene: TRBJ1-5; d_gene: TRBD1; CDR3aa: CASSEGTVNQPQHF; CDR3nt: TGCGCCAGCAGCGAAGGGACAGTCAATCAGCCCCAGCATTTT
v_gene: TRBV9; abundance: NA; j_gene: TRBJ1-5; d_gene: NA; CDR3aa: CASSPTGTQNQPQHF; CDR3nt: TGTGCCAGCAGCCCCACCGGGACACAGAATCAGCCCCAGCATTTT
v_gene: TRBV3-1/TRBV3-2; abundance: NA; j_gene: TRBJ1-2; d_gene: TRBD1; CDR3aa: CASSRTGGDDYGYTF; CDR3nt: TGTGCCAGCAGCCGCACAGGGGGGGATGACTATGGCTACACCTTC
v_gene: TRBV7-2; abundance: NA; j_gene: TRBJ1-1; d_gene: NA; CDR3aa: CASSLVVRNTEAFF; CDR3nt: TGTGCCAGCAGCTTAGTGGTCAGAAACACTGAAGCTTTCTTT
v_gene: TRBV5-6; abundance: NA; j_gene: TRBJ2-1; d_gene: TRBD2; CDR3aa: CASSLGTSGDNEQFF; CDR3nt: TGTGCCAGCAGCTTGGGGACTAGCGGTGACAATGAGCAGTTCTTC
v_gene: TRBV7-6; abundance: NA; j_gene: TRBJ2-5; d_gene: NA; CDR3aa: CASSLLPPTGGETQYF; CDR3nt: TGTGCCAGCAGCTTACTACCCCCGACAGGCGGAGAGACCCAGTACTTC
v_gene: TRBV5-4; abundance: NA; j_gene: TRBJ1-2; d_gene: TRBD1; CDR3aa: CASSLKGQFNYGYTF; CDR3nt: TGTGCCAGCAGCTTGAAGGGACAGTTTAACTATGGCTACACCTTC
v_gene: TRBV5-1; abundance: once; j_gene: TRBJ2-7; d_gene: NA; CDR3aa: CASSPGGTYEQYF; CDR3nt: TGCGCCAGCAGTCCCGGGGGAACCTACGAGCAGTACTTC
v_gene: TRBV7-2; abundance: NA; j_gene: TRBJ2-3; d_gene: TRBD1; CDR3aa: CASKPGQSADTQYF; CDR3nt: TGTGCCAGCAAGCCGGGACAGTCCGCAGATACGCAGTATTTT
v_gene: TRBV5-1; abundance: once; j_gene: TRBJ1-6; d_gene: TRBD1; CDR3aa: CASSLSTGGFDSPLHF; CDR3nt: TGCGCCAGCAGCTTGTCCACAGGGGGTTTTGATTCACCCCTCCACTTT
v_gene: TRBV5-5; abundance: NA; j_gene: TRBJ2-1; d_gene: NA; CDR3aa: CASRLFDNEQFF; CDR3nt: TGTGCCAGCAGGTTGTTCGACAATGAGCAGTTCTTC
v_gene: TRBV11-2; abundance: NA; j_gene: TRBJ1-3; d_gene: TRBD1; CDR3aa: CASSFGTGIDGNTIYF; CDR3nt: TGTGCCAGCAGCTTCGGGACAGGGATCGATGGAAACACCATATATTTT
v_gene: TRBV18; abundance: NA; j_gene: TRBJ2-2; d_gene: TRBD1; CDR3aa: CASSRGTGQTGELFF; CDR3nt: TGTGCCAGCTCACGCGGGACAGGGCAAACCGGGGAGCTGTTTTTT
v_gene: TRBV6-2/TRBV6-3; abundance: NA; j_gene: TRBJ1-2; d_gene: TRBD1; CDR3aa: CASSITGTGGSYGYTF; CDR3nt: TGTGCCAGCAGTATTACCGGGACAGGGGGAAGCTATGGCTACACCTTC
v_gene: TRBV5-5; abundance: NA; j_gene: TRBJ2-3; d_gene: TRBD1; CDR3aa: CASRDTGGAGDTQYF; CDR3nt: TGTGCCAGCAGGGATACAGGGGGCGCGGGAGATACGCAGTATTTT
v_gene: TRBV10-3; abundance: NA; j_gene: TRBJ2-3; d_gene: TRBD1; CDR3aa: CATGGTGRMADTQYF; CDR3nt: TGTGCCACAGGCGGGACAGGGCGCATGGCAGATACGCAGTATTTT
v_gene: TRBV7-2; abundance: NA; j_gene: TRBJ1-1; d_gene: NA; CDR3aa: CASSLARTNSEAFF; CDR3nt: TGTGCCAGCAGCTTAGCGAGGACAAACTCTGAAGCTTTCTTT
v_gene: TRBV27; abundance: few; j_gene: TRBJ2-1; d_gene: NA; CDR3aa: CASREPIVNEQFF; CDR3nt: TGTGCCAGCAGGGAGCCTATAGTCAATGAGCAGTTCTTC
v_gene: TRBV7-9; abundance: NA; j_gene: TRBJ1-1; d_gene: NA; CDR3aa: CASDRTEPEAFF; CDR3nt: TGTGCCAGCGACCGGACAGAACCTGAAGCTTTCTTT
v_gene: TRBV19; abundance: NA; j_gene: TRBJ1-2; d_gene: NA; CDR3aa: CASSFQGLNYGYTF; CDR3nt: TGTGCCAGTAGTTTCCAGGGACTAAACTATGGCTACACCTTC
v_gene: TRBV9; abundance: NA; j_gene: TRBJ2-1; d_gene: NA; CDR3aa: CASSVDSGMGYNEQFF; CDR3nt: TGTGCCAGCAGCGTAGATTCAGGGATGGGGTACAATGAGCAGTTCTTC
v_gene: TRBV10-3; abundance: NA; j_gene: TRBJ1-2; d_gene: NA; CDR3aa: CAISARVSNYGYTF; CDR3nt: TGTGCCATCAGTGCAAGAGTCTCTAACTATGGCTACACCTTC
v_gene: TRBV5-8; abundance: NA; j_gene: TRBJ1-3; d_gene: NA; CDR3aa: CASTVHRAGNTIYF; CDR3nt: TGTGCCAGCACGGTGCACAGGGCTGGAAACACCATATATTTT
v_gene: TRBV5-1; abundance: once; j_gene: TRBJ2-7; d_gene: NA; CDR3aa: CASSAGQSYEQYF; CDR3nt: TGCGCCAGCAGCGCGGGACAGTCCTACGAGCAGTACTTC
v_gene: TRBV5-1; abundance: few; j_gene: TRBJ2-7; d_gene: NA; CDR3aa: CASSNGAVKGFYEQYF; CDR3nt: TGCGCCAGCAGCAATGGGGCGGTCAAGGGGTTCTACGAGCAGTACTTC
v_gene: TRBV7-9; abundance: NA; j_gene: TRBJ1-4; d_gene: TRBD1; CDR3aa: CASSQTRTGGFGNEKLFF; CDR3nt: TGTGCCAGCAGCCAAACCCGGACAGGGGGCTTCGGTAATGAAAAACTGTTTTTT
v_gene: TRBV5-1; abundance: NA; j_gene: TRBJ1-5; d_gene: NA; CDR3aa: CASSLGGANGNQPQHF; CDR3nt: TGCGCCAGCAGCCTCGGCGGGGCTAATGGCAATCAGCCCCAGCATTTT
v_gene: TRBV3-1/TRBV3-2; abundance: NA; j_gene: TRBJ2-2; d_gene: TRBD2; CDR3aa: CASSLSRGYTGELFF; CDR3nt: TGTGCCAGCAGCCTCTCGCGGGGGTACACCGGGGAGCTGTTTTTT
v_gene: TRBV19; abundance: NA; j_gene: TRBJ1-1; d_gene: NA; CDR3aa: CASRQGPNTEAFF; CDR3nt: TGTGCCAGTAGACAGGGACCGAACACTGAAGCTTTCTTT
v_gene: TRBV3-1/TRBV3-2; abundance: NA; j_gene: TRBJ2-3; d_gene: TRBD2; CDR3aa: CASSVQGLGLAGGPTDTQYF; CDR3nt: TGTGCCAGCAGCGTACAGGGGTTAGGGTTAGCGGGGGGGCCAACAGATACGCAGTATTTT
v_gene: TRBV14; abundance: NA; j_gene: TRBJ1-5; d_gene: NA; CDR3aa: CASSPTGGINQPQHF; CDR3nt: TGTGCCAGCAGCCCGACGGGGGGGATCAATCAGCCCCAGCATTTT
v_gene: TRBV9; abundance: NA; j_gene: TRBJ1-2; d_gene: NA; CDR3aa: CASSGYQGGTNYGYTF; CDR3nt: TGTGCCAGCAGCGGGTACCAGGGAGGTACTAACTATGGCTACACCTTC
v_gene: TRBV7-9; abundance: NA; j_gene: TRBJ2-5; d_gene: TRBD2; CDR3aa: CASSLSESGLAKTQYF; CDR3nt: TGTGCCAGCAGCTTATCCGAGAGCGGACTAGCTAAGACCCAGTACTTC
v_gene: TRBV28; abundance: NA; j_gene: TRBJ1-1; d_gene: NA; CDR3aa: CASSVGAMNTEAFF; CDR3nt: TGTGCCAGCAGTGTGGGAGCGATGAACACTGAAGCTTTCTTT
v_gene: TRBV9; abundance: NA; j_gene: TRBJ1-1; d_gene: NA; CDR3aa: CASSVEPMNTEAFF; CDR3nt: TGTGCCAGCAGCGTAGAGCCCATGAACACTGAAGCTTTCTTT
v_gene: TRBV4-3; abundance: NA; j_gene: TRBJ2-1; d_gene: TRBD2; CDR3aa: CASSQDRTGGMGEQFF; CDR3nt: TGCGCCAGCAGCCAAGATAGGACGGGGGGGATGGGTGAGCAGTTCTTC